This T cell receptor (beta chain) was documented in a study of T cells in Graves' hyperthyroidism and ophthalmopathy. Overall study: The blood sample was taken at first diagnosis, before treatment began.

Study results and limitations: Ophthalmopathy was predicted by the model a median of approximately 6 months ahead of onset.

The TCR beta CDR3 regions underwent amplification using RNA transcripts as the source. In the first-round RT-PCR of the TCR CDR3, the HTBI primer set was used. TCRdb re-called the multiplex PCR reads with MiXCR, one entry per CDR3 protein. The data show 280,000 or so distinct CDR3 sequences, around 15% seen once. Per germline, CDR1 LNHNV and CDR2 YYDKDF (reference sequence). The ends were cut back, 0 bases at V and 1 base at J, with 10 bases in the middle. The CDR3 has 17 residues. This clonotype was seen a handful of times. Its target is unknown. Orbital computed tomography, thyroid ultrasound, serum thyroxine and TRAb, and clinical symptoms together informed the diagnoses. From 10 ml of fresh peripheral blood, PBMCs were isolated.

The J gene is TRBJ2-6, the V gene TRBV15; TRBD1 might be the D (6 bases). Material: blood. The clonotype comes from a woman aged 45-60 years with Graves' hyperthyroidism that later progressed to Graves' ophthalmopathy. In DNA, the CDR3 is TGTGCCACCAGCAGAGACAGGGGTGAATCTGGGGCCAACGTCCTGACTTTC. Amino acid sequence: CATSRDRGESGANVLTF.